A selection of T cell receptor beta chains follows, all from one sample in a study of T-cell memory formation after mild COVID-19. From the 5' RACE reads, TCRdb called clonotypes with MiXCR, one entry per CDR3 protein. Among approximately 270,000 distinct CDR3 sequences, about 17% were seen once, and the ten largest hold about 23%. The material sequenced was PBMCs or a T cell subset sorted from them (not recorded which). These receptors were collected from a man in his late teens or twenties who had mild COVID-19 (a few samples of this study predate the infection). Cell type and time point are not known. The CDR3 runs from the conserved cysteine through the conserved F or W. A D gene is named only where the DNA matches it firmly. Some rows have no size entry. The others give once, few or many, or a class for an expanded clone.

v_gene,d_gene,abundance,j_gene,CDR3nt,CDR3aa
TRBV27,TRBD1,few,TRBJ2-7,TGTGCCAGCAGTCCGGGACAGAATACCGAGCAGTACTTC,CASSPGQNTEQYF
TRBV5-1,NA,few,TRBJ1-2,TGCGCCAGCAGCTTGGCTGCCGCCTTAAACGGCTACACCTTC,CASSLAAALNGYTF
TRBV5-6,NA,NA,TRBJ2-3,TGTGCCAGCGGCATACCAGGCACGGAAGGAGATACGCAGTATTTT,CASGIPGTEGDTQYF
TRBV5-1,NA,many,TRBJ2-1,TGCGCCAGCAGAGGAGGGAATGGTGTGCAGTTCTTC,CASRGGNGVQFF
TRBV7-2,NA,few,TRBJ2-2,TGTGCCAGCAGCACCAGGGGTGGGGAGCTGTTTTTT,CASSTRGGELFF
TRBV12-3/TRBV12-4,NA,NA,TRBJ1-6,TGTGCCAGCAGTGGGGAGACGCATTCACCCCTCCACTTT,CASSGETHSPLHF
TRBV4-3,NA,NA,TRBJ2-1,TGCGCCAGCAGCCAAGATTGGGCCCCACGGCAGTTCTTC,CASSQDWAPRQFF
TRBV5-1,TRBD1,once,TRBJ2-2,TGCGCCAGCAGCCCAGGTGGGACAGGGGGCACCGGGGAGCTGTTTTTT,CASSPGGTGGTGELFF
TRBV12-3/TRBV12-4,NA,few,TRBJ1-2,TGTGCCAGCAGGAGAGGAAGGATCGGCGGCTACACCTTC,CASRRGRIGGYTF
TRBV6-2/TRBV6-3,NA,NA,TRBJ1-4,TGTGCCAGCAGTTACGAGACAAGTGGAAATGAAAAACTGTTTTTT,CASSYETSGNEKLFF
TRBV27,NA,NA,TRBJ2-2,TGTGCCAGCAGTTGGGGGGCATCCGGGGAGCTGTTTTTT,CASSWGASGELFF
TRBV18,NA,many,TRBJ1-1,TGTGCCAGCTCACCAGGGGGGCCGAACACTGAAGCTTTCTTT,CASSPGGPNTEAFF
TRBV10-3,TRBD2,NA,TRBJ2-5,TGTGCCATCAGCCGAACTAGCGAGGAGACCCAGTACTTC,CAISRTSEETQYF
TRBV12-3/TRBV12-4,NA,NA,TRBJ2-7,TGTGCCAGCAGGTCGGGGGCCGCAACCTACGAGCAGTACTTC,CASRSGAATYEQYF
TRBV29-1,NA,once,TRBJ1-1,TGCAGCGCTCTCCCTGGACAGCTGAACACTGAAGCTTTCTTT,CSALPGQLNTEAFF
TRBV6-6,NA,few,TRBJ2-2,TGTGCCAGCAGTTACGATATAAGGGGAAGCCGGGAGCTGTTTTTT,CASSYDIRGSRELFF
TRBV12-3/TRBV12-4,NA,NA,TRBJ1-6,TGTGCCAGCAGGGACCCGGGATCACCCCTCCACTTT,CASRDPGSPLHF
TRBV28,TRBD2,few,TRBJ2-3,TGTGCCAGCACCAACATAGCGGGGGCCCCCTTCACAGATACGCAGTATTTT,CASTNIAGAPFTDTQYF
TRBV18,TRBD1,NA,TRBJ1-2,TGTGCCAGCTCACCCACCCTAGGACAGGGCGGCTATGGCTACACCTTC,CASSPTLGQGGYGYTF
TRBV7-2,NA,few,TRBJ2-7,TGTGCCAGCAGCACCATATCGGGGACCTACGAGCAGTACTTC,CASSTISGTYEQYF
TRBV4-1,TRBD1,NA,TRBJ1-2,TGCGCCAGCAGCCAAGGAGAGGCAGGGGGCAACTATGGCTACACCTTC,CASSQGEAGGNYGYTF
TRBV5-6,NA,NA,TRBJ2-1,TGTGCCAGCAGCTTGGGGACAGCGCCGGGACAGCAGTTCTTC,CASSLGTAPGQQFF
TRBV29-1,TRBD2,few,TRBJ2-3,TGCAGCGTCGACAGCGGGGGCACAGATACGCAGTATTTT,CSVDSGGTDTQYF
TRBV10-3,NA,few,TRBJ2-2,TGTGCCATCAGTGAGCTCGGGGGGAACACCGGGGAGCTGTTTTTT,CAISELGGNTGELFF
TRBV5-1,NA,few,TRBJ1-3,TGCGCCAGCAGCTTGGGATTATCTGGAAACACCATATATTTT,CASSLGLSGNTIYF
TRBV3-1,NA,NA,TRBJ2-5,TGTGCCAGCAGCCCCTCGGGACTCCAAGAGACCCAGTACTTC,CASSPSGLQETQYF
TRBV2,TRBD1,few,TRBJ1-5,TGTGCCAGCGACAGGGGGCTCGGTCAGCCCCAGCATTTT,CASDRGLGQPQHF